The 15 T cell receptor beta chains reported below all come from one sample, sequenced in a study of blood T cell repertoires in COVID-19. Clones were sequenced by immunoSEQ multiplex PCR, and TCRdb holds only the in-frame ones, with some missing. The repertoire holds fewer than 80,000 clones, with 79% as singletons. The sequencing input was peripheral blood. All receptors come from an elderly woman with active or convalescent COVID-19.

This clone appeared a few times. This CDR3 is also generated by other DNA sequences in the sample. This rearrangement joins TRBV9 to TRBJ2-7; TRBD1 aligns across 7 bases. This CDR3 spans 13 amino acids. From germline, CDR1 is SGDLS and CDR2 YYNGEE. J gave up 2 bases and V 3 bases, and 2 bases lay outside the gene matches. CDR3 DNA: TGTGCCAGCAGCGGACAGGGAGCCTACGAGCAGTACTTC. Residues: CASSGQGAYEQYF.

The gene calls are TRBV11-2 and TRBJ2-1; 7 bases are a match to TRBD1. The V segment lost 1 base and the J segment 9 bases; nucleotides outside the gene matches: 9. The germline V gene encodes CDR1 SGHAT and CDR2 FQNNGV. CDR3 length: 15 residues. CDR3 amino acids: CASSLGTGISAEQFF. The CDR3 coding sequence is TGTGCCAGCAGCTTAGGGACAGGCATCTCAGCTGAGCAGTTCTTC.

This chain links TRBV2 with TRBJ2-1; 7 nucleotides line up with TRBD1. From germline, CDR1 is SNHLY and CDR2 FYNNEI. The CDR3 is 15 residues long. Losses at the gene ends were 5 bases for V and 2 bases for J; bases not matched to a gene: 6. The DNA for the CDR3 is TGTGCCAGCAGTTTACAGGGGTCCGCCTACAATGAGCAGTTCTTC. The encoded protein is CASSLQGSAYNEQFF.

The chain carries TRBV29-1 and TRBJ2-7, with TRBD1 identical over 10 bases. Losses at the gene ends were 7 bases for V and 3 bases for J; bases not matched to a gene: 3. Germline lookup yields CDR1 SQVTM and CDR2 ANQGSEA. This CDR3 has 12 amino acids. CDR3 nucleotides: TGCAGCGCTGGGGACAGGGGCTACGAGCAGTACTTC. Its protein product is CSAGDRGYEQYF.

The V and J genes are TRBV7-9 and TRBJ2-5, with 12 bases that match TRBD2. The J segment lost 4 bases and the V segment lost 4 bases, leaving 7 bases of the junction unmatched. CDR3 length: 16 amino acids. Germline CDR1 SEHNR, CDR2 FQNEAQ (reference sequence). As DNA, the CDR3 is TGTGCCAGCAGCTCCCGCACTAGCGGGAGGTTAGAGACCCAGTACTTC. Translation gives CASSSRTSGRLETQYF. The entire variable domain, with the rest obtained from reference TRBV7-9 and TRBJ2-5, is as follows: DTGVSQNPRHKITKRGQNVTFRCDPISEHNRLYWYRQTLGQGPEFLTYFQNEAQLEKSRLLSDRFSAERPKGSFSTLEIQRTEQGDSAMYLCASSSRTSGRLETQYFGPGTRLLVL.

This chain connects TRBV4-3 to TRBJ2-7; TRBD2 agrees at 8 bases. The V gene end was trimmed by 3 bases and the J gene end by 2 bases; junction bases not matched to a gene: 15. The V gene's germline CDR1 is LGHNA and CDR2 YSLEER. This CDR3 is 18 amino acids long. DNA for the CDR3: TGCGCCAGCAGCCACGACGACGGTTCGGGGGGGTTAACCTACGAGCAGTACTTC. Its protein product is CASSHDDGSGGLTYEQYF.

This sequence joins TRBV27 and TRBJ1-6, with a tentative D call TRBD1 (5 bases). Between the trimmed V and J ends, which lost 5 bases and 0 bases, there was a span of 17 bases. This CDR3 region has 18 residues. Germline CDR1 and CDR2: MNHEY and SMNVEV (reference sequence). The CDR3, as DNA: TGTGCCAGCAGTCCATACACGACAGTCAGCTCCTATAATTCACCCCTCCACTTT. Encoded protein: CASSPYTTVSSYNSPLHF.

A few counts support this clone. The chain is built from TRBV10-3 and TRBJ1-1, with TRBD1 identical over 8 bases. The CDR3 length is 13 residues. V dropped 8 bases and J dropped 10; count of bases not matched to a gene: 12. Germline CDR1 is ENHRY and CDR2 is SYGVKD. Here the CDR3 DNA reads TGTGCCATCCGTGGTGATACAGGGGGTAGAGCTTTCTTT. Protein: CAIRGDTGGRAFF.

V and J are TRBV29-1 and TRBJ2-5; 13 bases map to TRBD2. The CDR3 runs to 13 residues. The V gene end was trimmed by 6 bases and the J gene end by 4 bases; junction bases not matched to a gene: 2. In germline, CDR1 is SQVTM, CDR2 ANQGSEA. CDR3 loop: CSVTSGGPETQYF. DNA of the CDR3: TGCAGCGTGACTAGCGGGGGGCCAGAGACCCAGTACTTC.

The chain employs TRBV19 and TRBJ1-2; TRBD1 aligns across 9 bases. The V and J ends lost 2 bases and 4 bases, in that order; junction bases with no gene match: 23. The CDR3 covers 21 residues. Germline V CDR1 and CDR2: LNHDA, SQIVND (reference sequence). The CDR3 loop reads CASSIRDRVRRGGVRSYGYTF. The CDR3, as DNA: TGTGCCAGTAGTATACGGGACAGGGTTCGAAGGGGCGGTGTGCGGAGCTATGGCTACACCTTC.

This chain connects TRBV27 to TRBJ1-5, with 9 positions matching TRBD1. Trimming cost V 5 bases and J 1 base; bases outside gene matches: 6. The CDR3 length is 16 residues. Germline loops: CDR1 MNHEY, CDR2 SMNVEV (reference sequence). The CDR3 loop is CASSPLDRGSNQPQHF. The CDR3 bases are TGTGCCAGCAGTCCCCTGGACAGGGGAAGCAATCAGCCCCAGCATTTT.

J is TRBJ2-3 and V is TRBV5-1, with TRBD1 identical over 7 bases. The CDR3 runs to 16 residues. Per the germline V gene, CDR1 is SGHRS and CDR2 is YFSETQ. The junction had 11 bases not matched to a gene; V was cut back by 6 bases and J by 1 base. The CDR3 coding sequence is TGCGCCAGCACCCGTGCCGGGACAGACCGCACAGATACGCAGTATTTT. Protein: CASTRAGTDRTDTQYF. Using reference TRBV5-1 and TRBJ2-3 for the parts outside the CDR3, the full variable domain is KAGVTQTPRYLIKTRGQQVTLSCSPISGHRSVSWYQQTPGQGLQFLFEYFSETQRNKGNFPGRFSGRQFSNSRSEMNVSTLELGDSALYLCASTRAGTDRTDTQYFGPGTRLTVL.

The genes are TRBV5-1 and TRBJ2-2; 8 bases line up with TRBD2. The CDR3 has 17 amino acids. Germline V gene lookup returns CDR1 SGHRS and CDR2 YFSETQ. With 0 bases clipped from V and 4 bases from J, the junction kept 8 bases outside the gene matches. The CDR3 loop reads CASSLAPAGGPTGELFF. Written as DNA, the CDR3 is TGCGCCAGCAGCTTGGCCCCGGCGGGGGGCCCCACCGGGGAGCTGTTTTTT.

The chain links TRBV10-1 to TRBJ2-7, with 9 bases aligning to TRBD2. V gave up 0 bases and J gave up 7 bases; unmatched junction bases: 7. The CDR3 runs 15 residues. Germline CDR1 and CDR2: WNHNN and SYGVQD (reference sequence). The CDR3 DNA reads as TGCGCCAGCAGTGAGTCGCGTCTAGCGGGATTAGAGCAGTACTTC. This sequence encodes CASSESRLAGLEQYF.

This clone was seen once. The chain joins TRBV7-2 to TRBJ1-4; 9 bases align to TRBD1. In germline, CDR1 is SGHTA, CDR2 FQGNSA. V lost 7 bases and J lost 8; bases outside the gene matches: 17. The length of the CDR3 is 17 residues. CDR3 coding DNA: TGTGCCAGCAAGATGGGGGGGCCTCGGGACAGGGCGGAAAAACTGTTTTTT. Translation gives CASKMGGPRDRAEKLFF.